The clone carrying this T cell receptor (beta chain) came up many times. J lost 3 bases, V lost 5 bases, and 6 bases had no gene match. The CDR3 length is 14 residues. Preparation of the unsorted libraries drew on 2 million PBMCs stored at -80 C. The data belong to a study of neurological immune-mediated disorders. 5'RACE with 10-nucleotide random UMIs generated the cDNA. Sequencing runs each yielded over 180 million TCR-beta sequences from 15-18 subjects. One entry per CDR3 protein results from TCRdb running MiXCR on the 5' RACE reads. The table records some 32,000 distinct CDR3 sequences, more than 14% of them present only once.

The rearrangement joins TRBV12-3 or TRBV12-4 to TRBJ1-1; 7 bases agree with TRBD1. This receptor was obtained from a man in his 70s in good health. The sequenced material came from PBMCs. CDR3 nucleotides: TGTGCCAGCAGTCCGAGGACAGGTTACACTGAAGCTTTCTTT. This encodes CASSPRTGYTEAFF.